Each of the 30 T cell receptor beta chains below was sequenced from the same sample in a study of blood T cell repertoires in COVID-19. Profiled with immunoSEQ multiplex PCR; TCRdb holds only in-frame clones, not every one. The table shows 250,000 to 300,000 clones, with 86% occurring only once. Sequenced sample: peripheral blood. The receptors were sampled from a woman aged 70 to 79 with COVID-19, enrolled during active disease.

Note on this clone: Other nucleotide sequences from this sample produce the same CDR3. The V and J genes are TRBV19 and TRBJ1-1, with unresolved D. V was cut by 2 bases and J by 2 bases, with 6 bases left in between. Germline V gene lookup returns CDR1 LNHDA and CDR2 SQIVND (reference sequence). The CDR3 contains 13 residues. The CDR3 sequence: CASSIMSNTEAFF. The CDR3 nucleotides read TGTGCCAGTAGTATAATGAGTAACACTGAAGCTTTCTTT.

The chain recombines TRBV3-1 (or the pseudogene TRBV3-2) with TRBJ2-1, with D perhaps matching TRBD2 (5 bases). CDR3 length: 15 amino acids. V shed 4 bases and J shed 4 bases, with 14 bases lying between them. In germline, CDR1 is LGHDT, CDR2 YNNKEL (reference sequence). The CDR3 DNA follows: TGTGCCAGCAGCCCAGATCGGGCGGGTTACAATGAGCAGTTCTTC. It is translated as CASSPDRAGYNEQFF.

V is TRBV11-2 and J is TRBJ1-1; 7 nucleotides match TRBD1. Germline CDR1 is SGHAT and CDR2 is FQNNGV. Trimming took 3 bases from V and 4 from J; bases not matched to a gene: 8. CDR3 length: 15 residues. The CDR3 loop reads CASSFSNRGSTEAFF. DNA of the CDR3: TGTGCCAGCAGCTTCTCCAACAGGGGAAGCACTGAAGCTTTCTTT.

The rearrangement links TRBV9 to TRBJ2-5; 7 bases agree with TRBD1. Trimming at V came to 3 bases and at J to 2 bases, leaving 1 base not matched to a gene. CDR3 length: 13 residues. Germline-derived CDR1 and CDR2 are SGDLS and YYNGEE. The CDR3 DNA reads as TGTGCCAGCAGCGAGGGACAGCAAGAGACCCAGTACTTC. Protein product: CASSEGQQETQYF.

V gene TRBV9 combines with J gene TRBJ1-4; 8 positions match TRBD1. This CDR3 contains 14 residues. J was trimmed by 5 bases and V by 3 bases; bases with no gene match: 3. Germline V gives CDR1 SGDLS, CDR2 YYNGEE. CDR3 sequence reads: CASSEQGANEKLFF. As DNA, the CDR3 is TGTGCCAGCAGCGAGCAGGGGGCCAATGAAAAACTGTTTTTT.

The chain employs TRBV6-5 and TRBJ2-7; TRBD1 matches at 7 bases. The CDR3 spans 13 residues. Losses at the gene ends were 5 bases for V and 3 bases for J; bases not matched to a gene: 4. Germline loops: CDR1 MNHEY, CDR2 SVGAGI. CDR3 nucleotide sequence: TGTGCCAGCAGTAGACAGGGTAACTACGAGCAGTACTTC. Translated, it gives CASSRQGNYEQYF.

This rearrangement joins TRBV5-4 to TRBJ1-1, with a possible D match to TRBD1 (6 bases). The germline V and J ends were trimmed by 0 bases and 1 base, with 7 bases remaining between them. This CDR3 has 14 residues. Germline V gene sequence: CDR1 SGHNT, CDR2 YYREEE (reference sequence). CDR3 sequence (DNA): TGTGCCAGCAGCTTGGCAGGGGCGAACACTGAAGCTTTCTTT. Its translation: CASSLAGANTEAFF.

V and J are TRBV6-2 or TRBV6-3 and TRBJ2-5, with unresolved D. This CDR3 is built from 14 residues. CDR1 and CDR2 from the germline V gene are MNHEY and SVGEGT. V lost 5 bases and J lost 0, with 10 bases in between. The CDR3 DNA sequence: TGTGCCAGCAGTACCCGACGGGACCAAGAGACCCAGTACTTC. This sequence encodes CASSTRRDQETQYF.

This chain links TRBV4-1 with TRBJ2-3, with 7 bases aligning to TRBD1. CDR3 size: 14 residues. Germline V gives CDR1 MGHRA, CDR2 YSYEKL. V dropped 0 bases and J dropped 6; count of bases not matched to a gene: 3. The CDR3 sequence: CASSQDRGWDTQYF. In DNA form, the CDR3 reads TGCGCCAGCAGCCAAGACAGGGGGTGGGATACGCAGTATTTT.

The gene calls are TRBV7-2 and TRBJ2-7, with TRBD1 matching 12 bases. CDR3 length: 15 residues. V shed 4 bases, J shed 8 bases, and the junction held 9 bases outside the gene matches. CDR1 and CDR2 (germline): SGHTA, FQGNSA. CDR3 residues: CASSYPGTGGKKQYF. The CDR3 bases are TGTGCCAGCAGCTATCCCGGGACAGGGGGCAAGAAGCAGTACTTC.

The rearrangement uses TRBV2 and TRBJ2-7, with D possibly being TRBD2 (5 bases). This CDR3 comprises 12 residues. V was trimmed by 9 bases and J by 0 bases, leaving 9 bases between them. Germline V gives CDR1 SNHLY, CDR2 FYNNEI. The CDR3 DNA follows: TGTGCCAGTGAGGGAACCTCCTACGAGCAGTACTTC. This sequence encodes CASEGTSYEQYF.

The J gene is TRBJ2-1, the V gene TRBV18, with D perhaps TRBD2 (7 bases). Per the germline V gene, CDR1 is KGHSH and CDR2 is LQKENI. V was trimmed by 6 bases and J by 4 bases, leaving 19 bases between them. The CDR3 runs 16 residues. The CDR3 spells CASSQAGGALYNEQFF. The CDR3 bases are TGTGCCAGCTCGCAGGCTGGGGGGGCCCTTTACAATGAGCAGTTCTTC. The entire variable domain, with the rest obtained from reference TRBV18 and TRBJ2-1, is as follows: NAGVMQNPRHLVRRRGQEARLRCSPMKGHSHVYWYRQLPEEGLKFMVYLQKENIIDESGMPKERFSAEFPKEGPSILRIQQVVRGDSAAYFCASSQAGGALYNEQFFGPGTRLTVL.

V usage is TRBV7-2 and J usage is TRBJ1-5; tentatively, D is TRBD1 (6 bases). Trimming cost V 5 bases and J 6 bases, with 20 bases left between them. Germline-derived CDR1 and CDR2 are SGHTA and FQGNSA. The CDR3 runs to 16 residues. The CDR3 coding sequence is TGTGCCAGCAGCACCATGCTCTTGGGGGCTGGTCAGCCCCAGCATTTT. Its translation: CASSTMLLGAGQPQHF.

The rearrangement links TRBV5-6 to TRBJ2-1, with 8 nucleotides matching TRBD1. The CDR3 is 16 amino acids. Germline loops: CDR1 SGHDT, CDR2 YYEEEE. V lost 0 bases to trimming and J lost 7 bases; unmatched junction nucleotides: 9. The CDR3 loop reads CASSLVGQGSANEQFF. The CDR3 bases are TGTGCCAGCAGCTTGGTTGGACAGGGCTCCGCGAATGAGCAGTTCTTC.

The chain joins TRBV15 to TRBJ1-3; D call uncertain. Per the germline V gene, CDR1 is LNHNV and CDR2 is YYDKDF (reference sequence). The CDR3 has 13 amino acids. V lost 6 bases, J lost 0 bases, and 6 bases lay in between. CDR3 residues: CATRYPSGNTIYF. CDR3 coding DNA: TGTGCCACCAGATATCCCTCTGGAAACACCATATATTTT.

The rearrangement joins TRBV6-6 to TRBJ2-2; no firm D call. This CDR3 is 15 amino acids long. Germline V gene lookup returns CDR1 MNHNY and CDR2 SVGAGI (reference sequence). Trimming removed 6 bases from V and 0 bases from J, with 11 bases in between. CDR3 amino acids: CASRIAASNTGELFF. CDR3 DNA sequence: TGTGCCAGCAGGATCGCGGCTTCGAACACCGGGGAGCTGTTTTTT.

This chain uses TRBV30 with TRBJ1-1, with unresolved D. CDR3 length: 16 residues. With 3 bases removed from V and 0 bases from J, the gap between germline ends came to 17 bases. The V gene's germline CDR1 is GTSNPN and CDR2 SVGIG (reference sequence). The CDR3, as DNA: TGTGCCTGGAGGTCCATACGGCGCGGGGTGAACACTGAAGCTTTCTTT. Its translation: CAWRSIRRGVNTEAFF.

The CDR3 spells CATMGEENTEAFF. For the CDR3, the DNA is TGTGCCACCATGGGGGAGGAAAACACTGAAGCTTTCTTT. This chain uses TRBV24-1 with TRBJ1-1; weak D call: TRBD1 (5 bases). The CDR3 consists of 13 residues. Germline V gene lookup returns CDR1 KGHDR and CDR2 SFDVKD. Trimming shortened V by 8 bases and J by 2 bases, and 11 bases separated the two germline ends.

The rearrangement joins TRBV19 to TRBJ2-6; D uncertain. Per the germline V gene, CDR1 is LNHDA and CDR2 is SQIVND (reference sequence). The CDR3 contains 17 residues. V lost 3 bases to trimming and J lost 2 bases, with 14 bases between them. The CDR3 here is CASSILPTNAGANVLTF. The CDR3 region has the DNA TGTGCCAGTAGTATTTTACCAACAAATGCTGGGGCCAACGTCCTGACTTTC.

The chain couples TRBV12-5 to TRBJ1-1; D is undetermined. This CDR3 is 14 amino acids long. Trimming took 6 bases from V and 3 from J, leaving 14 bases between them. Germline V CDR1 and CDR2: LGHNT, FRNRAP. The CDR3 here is CASGRTDLYTEAFF. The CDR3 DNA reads TGTGCTAGTGGAAGGACGGACTTATACACTGAAGCTTTCTTT.

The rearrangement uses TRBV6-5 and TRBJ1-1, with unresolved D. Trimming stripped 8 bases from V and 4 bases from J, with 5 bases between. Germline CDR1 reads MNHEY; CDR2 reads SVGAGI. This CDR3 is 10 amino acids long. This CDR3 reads CASRGTEAFF. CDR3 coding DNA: TGTGCCAGCCGGGGCACTGAAGCTTTCTTT.

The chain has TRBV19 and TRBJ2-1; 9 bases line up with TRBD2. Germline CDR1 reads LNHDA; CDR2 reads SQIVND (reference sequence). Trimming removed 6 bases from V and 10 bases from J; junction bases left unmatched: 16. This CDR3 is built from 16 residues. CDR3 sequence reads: CASRPKLAGERREQFF. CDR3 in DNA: TGTGCCAGTAGACCTAAACTAGCGGGCGAAAGGAGGGAGCAGTTCTTC.

CDR3 bases: TGCGCCAGCAGCAGTGGAGCTAGTGGGGCAGGGGGCCTGAACACTGAAGCTTTCTTT. Translation: CASSSGASGAGGLNTEAFF. J is TRBJ1-1 and V is TRBV5-1; 8 bases match TRBD1. Germline values: CDR1 SGHRS, CDR2 YFSETQ. The CDR3 has 19 amino acids. With V trimmed by 4 bases and J by 0 bases, 17 bases remained unmatched.

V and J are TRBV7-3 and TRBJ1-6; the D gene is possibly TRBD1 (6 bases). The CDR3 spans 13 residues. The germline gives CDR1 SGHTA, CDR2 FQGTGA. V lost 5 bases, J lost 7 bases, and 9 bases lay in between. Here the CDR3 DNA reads TGTGCCAGCAGCGATACAGGGAATTCACCCCTCCACTTT. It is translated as CASSDTGNSPLHF.

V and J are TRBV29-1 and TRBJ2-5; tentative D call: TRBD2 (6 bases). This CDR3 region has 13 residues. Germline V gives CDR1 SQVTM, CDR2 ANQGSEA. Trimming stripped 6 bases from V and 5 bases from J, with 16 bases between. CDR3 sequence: CSVLTRPEETQYF. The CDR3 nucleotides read TGCAGCGTCTTGACTAGGCCGGAGGAGACCCAGTACTTC.

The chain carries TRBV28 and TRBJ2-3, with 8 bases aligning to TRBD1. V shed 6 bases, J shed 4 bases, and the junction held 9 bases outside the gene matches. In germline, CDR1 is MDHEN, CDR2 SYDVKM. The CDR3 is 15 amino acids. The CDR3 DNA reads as TGTGCCAGCAGCGCGAAATCGGGACAGGCAGATACGCAGTATTTT. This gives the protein CASSAKSGQADTQYF. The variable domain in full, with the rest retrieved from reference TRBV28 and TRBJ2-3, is DVKVTQSSRYLVKRTGEKVFLECVQDMDHENMFWYRQDPGLGLRLIYFSYDVKMKEKGDIPEGYSVSREKKERFSLILESASTNQTSMYLCASSAKSGQADTQYFGPGTRLTVL.

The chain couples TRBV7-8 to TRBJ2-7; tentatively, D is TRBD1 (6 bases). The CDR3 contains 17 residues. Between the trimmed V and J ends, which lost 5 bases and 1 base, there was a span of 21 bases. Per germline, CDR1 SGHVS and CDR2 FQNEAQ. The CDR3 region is CASSPDSRSFVSYEQYF. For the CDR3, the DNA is TGTGCCAGCAGCCCGGACAGCCGATCTTTTGTATCCTACGAGCAGTACTTC.

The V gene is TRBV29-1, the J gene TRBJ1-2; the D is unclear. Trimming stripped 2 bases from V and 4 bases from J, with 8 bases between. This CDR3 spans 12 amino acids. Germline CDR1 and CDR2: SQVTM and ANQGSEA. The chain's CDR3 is CSVESRGYGYTF. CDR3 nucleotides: TGCAGCGTTGAATCACGGGGCTATGGCTACACCTTC.

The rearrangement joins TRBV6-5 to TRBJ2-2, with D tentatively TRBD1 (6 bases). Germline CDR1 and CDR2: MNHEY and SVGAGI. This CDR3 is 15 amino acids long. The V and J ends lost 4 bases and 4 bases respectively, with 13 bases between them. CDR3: CASSSGTLTTGELFF. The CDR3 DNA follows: TGTGCCAGCAGTTCCGGGACACTGACCACCGGGGAGCTGTTTTTT.

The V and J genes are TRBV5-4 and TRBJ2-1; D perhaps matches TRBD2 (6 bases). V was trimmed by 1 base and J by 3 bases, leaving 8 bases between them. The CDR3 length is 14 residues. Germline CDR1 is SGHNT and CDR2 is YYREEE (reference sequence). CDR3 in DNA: TGTGCCAGCAGCTTGCCGGGGGTCTACAATGAGCAGTTCTTC. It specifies CASSLPGVYNEQFF.